This T cell receptor beta chain was captured in a study of blood T cell repertoires in COVID-19. The germline CDR1 and CDR2 sequences are SGHAT and FQNNGV. Trimming took 3 bases from V and 4 from J; bases not matched to a gene: 8. The CDR3 totals 16 residues. In the authors' methods: Quantification of nucleated cells was approximated via reference gene primer amplification. The assay was immunoSEQ multiplex PCR, and TCRdb's table has in-frame clones only and misses some. V and J calls and clone size come straight from that table; D and trimming were deduced from the DNA. The sample consists of fewer than 250,000 clones, 88% of them appearing once.

This TCR was sampled from a man aged 25 to 40 with acute or convalescent COVID-19. The specimen was peripheral blood. The J gene is TRBJ2-7, the V gene TRBV11-2; 11 bases agree with TRBD2. CDR3 bases: TGTGCCAGCAGCTTCTTCCTAGCGGGGGGAGTATACGAGCAGTACTTC. Translation: CASSFFLAGGVYEQYF.